This T cell receptor beta chain was captured by sequencing in a study of tumor-infiltrating lymphocytes in localized non-small cell lung cancer. Study-level information: The cohort mixed smokers and never-smokers, several histologies, and some post-neoadjuvant-chemotherapy samples. From each patient, both tumor and uninvolved lung, non-adjacent to tumor, were sampled.

Sequencing used immunoSEQ multiplex PCR; TCRdb keeps in-frame clones, though not all of them. The sample lists 10,000 to 12,000 clones, approximately 64% occurring once. This CDR3 has 14 residues. With 5 bases removed from V and 1 base from J, the gap between germline ends came to 11 bases. Germline CDR1 SGHRS, CDR2 YFSETQ. Of note for this clone: What it binds is not known.

Notes on the study in general: Technical variation could not be separated from intratumor heterogeneity here.

The chain employs TRBV5-1 and TRBJ2-3; TRBD2 is a possible D gene (6 bases). The origin of this receptor is a human donor with non-small cell lung cancer. Sequencing was carried out using lung tumor tissue. This CDR3 reads CASRFSGGTDTQYF. The CDR3 DNA sequence: TGCGCCAGCAGGTTTTCGGGGGGCACAGATACGCAGTATTTT.